This T cell receptor beta chain was found in a study of shared clonotypes between healthy human individuals. Overall study findings and caveats: Investigators collected only blood, and repertoires in tissues likely differ. Lower generation probabilities were found for non-shared clonotypes than for those shared by all four donors.

Points on this clone: The target antigen is unknown.

Sequencing used immunoSEQ multiplex PCR; TCRdb keeps in-frame clones, though not all of them. The data hold more than 400,000 clones, with around 95% observed a single time. J lost 7 bases, V lost 4 bases, and 5 bases had no gene match. CDR1 and CDR2 from the germline V gene are SGHTA and FQGNSA. This CDR3 has 14 residues. This sequence was found in a woman under 40 in good health. The sample taken for sequencing was naive CD4+ T cells sorted from blood. Described subset: CD45RA+ positively selected. V usage is TRBV7-2 and J usage is TRBJ2-1, with TRBD2 identical over 9 bases. The CDR3 loop is CASSSLAGLNEQFF. CDR3 in DNA: TGTGCCAGCAGCTCCCTAGCGGGATTAAATGAGCAGTTCTTC.